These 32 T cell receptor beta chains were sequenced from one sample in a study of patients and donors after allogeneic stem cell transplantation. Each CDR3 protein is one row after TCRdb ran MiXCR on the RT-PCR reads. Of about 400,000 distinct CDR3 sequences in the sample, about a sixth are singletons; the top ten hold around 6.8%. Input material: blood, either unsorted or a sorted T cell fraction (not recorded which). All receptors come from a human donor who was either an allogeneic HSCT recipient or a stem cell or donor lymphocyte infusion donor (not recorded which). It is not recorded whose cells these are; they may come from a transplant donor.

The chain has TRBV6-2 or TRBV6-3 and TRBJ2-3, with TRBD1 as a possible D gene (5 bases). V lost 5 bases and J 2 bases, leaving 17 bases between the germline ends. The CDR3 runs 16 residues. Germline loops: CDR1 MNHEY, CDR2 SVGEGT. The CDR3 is CASSTPRVKVTDTQYF. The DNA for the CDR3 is TGTGCCAGCAGTACCCCCAGGGTCAAGGTCACAGATACGCAGTATTTT.

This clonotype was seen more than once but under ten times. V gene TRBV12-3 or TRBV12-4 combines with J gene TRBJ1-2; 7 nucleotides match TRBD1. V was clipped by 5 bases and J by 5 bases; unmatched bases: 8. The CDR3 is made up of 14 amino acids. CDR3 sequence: CASSEGAYLYGYTF. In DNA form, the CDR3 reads TGTGCCAGCAGTGAGGGGGCCTACCTTTATGGCTACACCTTC.

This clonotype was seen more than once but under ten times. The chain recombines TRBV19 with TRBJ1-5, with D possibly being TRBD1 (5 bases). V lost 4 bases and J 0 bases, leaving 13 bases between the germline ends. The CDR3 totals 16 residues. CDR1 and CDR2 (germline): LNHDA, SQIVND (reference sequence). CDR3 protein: CASSRGEAVSNQPQHF. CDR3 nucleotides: TGTGCCAGTAGTAGGGGGGAGGCGGTTAGCAATCAGCCCCAGCATTTT.

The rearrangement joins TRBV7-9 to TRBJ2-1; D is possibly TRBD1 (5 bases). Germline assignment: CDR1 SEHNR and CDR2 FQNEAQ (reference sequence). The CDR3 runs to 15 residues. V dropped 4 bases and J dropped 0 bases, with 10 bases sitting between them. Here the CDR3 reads CASSYRPSSYNEQFF. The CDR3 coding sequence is TGTGCCAGCAGCTACAGGCCGAGCTCCTACAATGAGCAGTTCTTC.

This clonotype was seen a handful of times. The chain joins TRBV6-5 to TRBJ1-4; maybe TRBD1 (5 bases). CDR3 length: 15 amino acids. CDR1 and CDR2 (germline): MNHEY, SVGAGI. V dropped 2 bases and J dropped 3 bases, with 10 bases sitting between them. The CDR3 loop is CASSYGGSANEKLFF. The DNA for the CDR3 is TGTGCCAGCAGTTACGGGGGATCGGCTAATGAAAAACTGTTTTTT.

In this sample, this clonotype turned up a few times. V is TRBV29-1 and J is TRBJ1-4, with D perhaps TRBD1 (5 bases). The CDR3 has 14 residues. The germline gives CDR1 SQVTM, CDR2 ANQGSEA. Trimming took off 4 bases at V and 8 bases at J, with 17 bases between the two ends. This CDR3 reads CSVGLAGPGEKLFF. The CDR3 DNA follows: TGCAGCGTTGGATTGGCGGGGCCCGGGGAAAAACTGTTTTTT.

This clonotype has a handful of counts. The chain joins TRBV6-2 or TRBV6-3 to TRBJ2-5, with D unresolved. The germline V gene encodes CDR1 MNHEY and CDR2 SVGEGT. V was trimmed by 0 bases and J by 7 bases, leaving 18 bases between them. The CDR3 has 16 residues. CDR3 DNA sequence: TGTGCCAGCAGTTACTCGACCAGCGTCCCCCCTGGGACCCAGTACTTC. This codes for CASSYSTSVPPGTQYF.

The CDR3 loop is CASSQLTGGADGYTF. The CDR3 region has the DNA TGTGCCAGCAGCCAGCTGACAGGGGGCGCGGATGGCTACACCTTC. The chain employs TRBV3-1 and TRBJ1-2, with TRBD1 matching 10 bases. This CDR3 has 15 amino acids. CDR1 and CDR2 (germline): LGHDT, YNNKEL (reference sequence). V trimming: 3 bases; J trimming: 6 bases; junction bases outside the gene matches: 7. Looking up the rest from reference TRBV3-1 and TRBJ1-2 gives the full variable domain: DTAVSQTPKYLVTQMGNDKSIKCEQNLGHDTMYWYKQDSKKFLKIMFSYNNKELIINETVPNRFSPKSPDKAHLNLHINSLELGDSAVYFCASSQLTGGADGYTFGSGTRLTVV.

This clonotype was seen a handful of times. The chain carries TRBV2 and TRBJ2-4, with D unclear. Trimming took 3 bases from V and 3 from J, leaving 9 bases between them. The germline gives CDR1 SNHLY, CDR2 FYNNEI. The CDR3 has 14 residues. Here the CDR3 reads CASSDRTIKNIQYF. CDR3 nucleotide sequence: TGTGCCAGCAGTGATAGGACGATCAAAAACATTCAGTACTTC. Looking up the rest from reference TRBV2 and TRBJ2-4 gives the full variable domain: EPEVTQTPSHQVTQMGQEVILRCVPISNHLYFYWYRQILGQKVEFLVSFYNNEISEKSEIFDDQFSVERPDGSNFTLKIRSTKLEDSAMYFCASSDRTIKNIQYFGAGTRLSVL.

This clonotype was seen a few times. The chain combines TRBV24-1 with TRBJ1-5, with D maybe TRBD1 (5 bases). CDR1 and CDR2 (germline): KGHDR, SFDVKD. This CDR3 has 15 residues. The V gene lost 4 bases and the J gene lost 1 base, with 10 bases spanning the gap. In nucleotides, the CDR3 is TGTGCCACCAGTGACCCACAGGCCAGCAATCAGCCCCAGCATTTT. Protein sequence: CATSDPQASNQPQHF.

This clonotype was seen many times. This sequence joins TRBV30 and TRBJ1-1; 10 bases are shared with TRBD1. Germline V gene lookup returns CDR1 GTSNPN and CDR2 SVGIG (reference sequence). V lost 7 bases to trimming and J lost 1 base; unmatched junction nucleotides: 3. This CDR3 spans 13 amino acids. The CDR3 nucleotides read TGTGCCTCCGGGGACAGGGGGAACACTGAAGCTTTCTTT. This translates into CASGDRGNTEAFF.

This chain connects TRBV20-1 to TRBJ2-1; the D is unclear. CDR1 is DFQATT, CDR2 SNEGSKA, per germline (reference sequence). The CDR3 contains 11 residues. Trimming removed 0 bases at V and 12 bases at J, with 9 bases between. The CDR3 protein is CSAREQVAQFF. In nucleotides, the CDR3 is TGCAGTGCTAGAGAGCAGGTCGCGCAGTTCTTC.

The CDR3 sequence is CASSGQGIEAFF. The CDR3 coding sequence is TGTGCCAGCAGTGGACAGGGGATTGAAGCTTTCTTT. This rearrangement joins TRBV6-1 to TRBJ1-1, with 8 positions matching TRBD1. The CDR3 consists of 12 residues. V gave up 4 bases and J gave up 7 bases; unmatched junction bases: 2. Per the germline V gene, CDR1 is MNHNS and CDR2 is SASEGT.

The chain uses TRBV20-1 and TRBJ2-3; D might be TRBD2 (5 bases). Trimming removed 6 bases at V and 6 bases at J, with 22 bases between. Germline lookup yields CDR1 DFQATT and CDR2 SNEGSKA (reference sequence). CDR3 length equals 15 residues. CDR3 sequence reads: CSAPRSSAGGDTQYF. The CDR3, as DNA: TGCAGTGCCCCGAGGAGTAGCGCCGGCGGGGATACGCAGTATTTT.

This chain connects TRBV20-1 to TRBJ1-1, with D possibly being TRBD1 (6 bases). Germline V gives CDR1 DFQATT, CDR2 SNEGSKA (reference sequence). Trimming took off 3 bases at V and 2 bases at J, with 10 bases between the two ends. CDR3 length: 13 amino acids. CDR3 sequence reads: CSASSGANTEAFF. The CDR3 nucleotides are TGCAGTGCTAGCTCAGGGGCCAACACTGAAGCTTTCTTT.

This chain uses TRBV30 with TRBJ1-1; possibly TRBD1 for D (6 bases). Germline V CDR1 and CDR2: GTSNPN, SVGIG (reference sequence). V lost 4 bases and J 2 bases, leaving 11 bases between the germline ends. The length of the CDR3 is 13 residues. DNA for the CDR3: TGTGCCTGGACAGGGGCGACTAACACTGAAGCTTTCTTT. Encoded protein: CAWTGATNTEAFF.

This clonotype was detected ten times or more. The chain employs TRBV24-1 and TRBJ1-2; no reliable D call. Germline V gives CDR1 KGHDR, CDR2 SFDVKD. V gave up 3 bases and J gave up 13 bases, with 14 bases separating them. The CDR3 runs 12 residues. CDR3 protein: CATSDPLKRFTF. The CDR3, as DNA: TGTGCCACCAGTGATCCCCTGAAGCGCTTCACCTTC.

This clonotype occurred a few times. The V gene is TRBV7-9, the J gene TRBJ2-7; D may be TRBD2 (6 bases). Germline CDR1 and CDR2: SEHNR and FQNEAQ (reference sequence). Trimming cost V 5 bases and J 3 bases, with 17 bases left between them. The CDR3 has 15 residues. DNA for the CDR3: TGTGCCAGCAGCCCAAGGCCCGGGAGATTCTACGAGCAGTACTTC. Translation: CASSPRPGRFYEQYF.

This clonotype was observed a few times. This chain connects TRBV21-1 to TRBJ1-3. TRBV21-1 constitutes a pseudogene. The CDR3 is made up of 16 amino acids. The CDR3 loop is CASSTSTTSSGNTIYF. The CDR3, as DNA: TGTGCCAGCAGCACGTCAACTACAAGCTCTGGAAACACCATATATTTT.

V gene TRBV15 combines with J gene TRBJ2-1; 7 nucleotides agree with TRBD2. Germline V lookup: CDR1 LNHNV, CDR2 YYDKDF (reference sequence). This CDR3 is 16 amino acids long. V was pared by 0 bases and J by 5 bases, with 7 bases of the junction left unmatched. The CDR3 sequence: CATSRERAGANNEQFF. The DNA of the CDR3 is TGTGCCACCAGCAGAGAGAGGGCGGGAGCGAACAATGAGCAGTTCTTC.

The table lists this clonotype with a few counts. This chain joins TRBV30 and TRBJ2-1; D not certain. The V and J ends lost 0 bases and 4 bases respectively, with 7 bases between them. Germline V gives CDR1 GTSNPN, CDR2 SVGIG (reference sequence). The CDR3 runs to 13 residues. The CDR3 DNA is TGTGCCTGGAGTGTACACCAATACAATGAGCAGTTCTTC. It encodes CAWSVHQYNEQFF.

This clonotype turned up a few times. CDR3 amino acids: CASSPQGVGGNEQFF. In nucleotides, the CDR3 is TGTGCCAGCAGCCCACAGGGTGTCGGCGGCAATGAGCAGTTCTTC. The J gene is TRBJ2-1, the V gene TRBV11-3; D possibly corresponds to TRBD1 (6 bases). Per germline, CDR1 SGHNT and CDR2 YENEEA. This CDR3 has 15 residues. V lost 5 bases and J 6 bases, leaving 17 bases between the germline ends.

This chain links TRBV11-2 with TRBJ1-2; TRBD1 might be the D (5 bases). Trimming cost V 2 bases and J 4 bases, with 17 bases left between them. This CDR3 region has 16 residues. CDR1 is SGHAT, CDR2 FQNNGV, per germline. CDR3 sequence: CASSLKQEITSYGYTF. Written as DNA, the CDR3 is TGTGCCAGCAGCTTAAAACAGGAGATCACCTCCTATGGCTACACCTTC.

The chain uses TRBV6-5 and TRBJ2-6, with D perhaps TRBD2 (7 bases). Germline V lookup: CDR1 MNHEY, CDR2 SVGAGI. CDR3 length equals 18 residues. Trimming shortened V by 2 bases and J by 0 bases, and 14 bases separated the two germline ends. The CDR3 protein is CASSYVGGASSGANVLTF. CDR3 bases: TGTGCCAGCAGTTACGTGGGGGGGGCAAGCTCTGGGGCCAACGTCCTGACTTTC.

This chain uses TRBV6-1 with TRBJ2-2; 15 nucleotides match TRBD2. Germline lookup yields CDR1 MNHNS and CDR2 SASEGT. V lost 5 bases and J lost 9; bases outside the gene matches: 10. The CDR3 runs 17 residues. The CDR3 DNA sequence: TGTGCCAGCAGTCCCAGACAGGGGACTAGCGGGGGGCGGGAGCTGTTTTTT. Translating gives CASSPRQGTSGGRELFF.

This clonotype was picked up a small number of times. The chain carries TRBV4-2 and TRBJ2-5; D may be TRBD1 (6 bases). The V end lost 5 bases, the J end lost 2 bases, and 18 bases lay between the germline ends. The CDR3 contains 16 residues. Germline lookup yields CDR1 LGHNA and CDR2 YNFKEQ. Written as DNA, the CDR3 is TGTGCCAGCAGCTCACCGGACAGCTCGAAGCAAGAGACCCAGTACTTC. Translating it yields CASSSPDSSKQETQYF.

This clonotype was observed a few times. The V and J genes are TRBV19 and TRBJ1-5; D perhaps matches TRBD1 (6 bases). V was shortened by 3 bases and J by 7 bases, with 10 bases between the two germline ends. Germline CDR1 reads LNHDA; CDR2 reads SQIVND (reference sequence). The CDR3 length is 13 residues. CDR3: CASSITGKQPQHF. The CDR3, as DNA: TGTGCCAGTAGTATTACAGGGAAACAGCCCCAGCATTTT.

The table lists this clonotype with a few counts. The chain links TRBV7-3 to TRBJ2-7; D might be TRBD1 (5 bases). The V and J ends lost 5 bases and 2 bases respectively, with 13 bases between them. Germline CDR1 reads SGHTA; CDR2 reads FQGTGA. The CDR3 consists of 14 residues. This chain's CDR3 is CASSAHDRAYEQYF. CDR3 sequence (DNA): TGTGCCAGCAGCGCCCATGACAGAGCCTACGAGCAGTACTTC.

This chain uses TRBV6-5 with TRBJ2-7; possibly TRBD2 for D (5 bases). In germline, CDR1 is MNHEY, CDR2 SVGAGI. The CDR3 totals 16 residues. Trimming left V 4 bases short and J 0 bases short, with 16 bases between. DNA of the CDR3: TGTGCCAGCAGTTCGGGGTCAGTAGTGCACTCCTACGAGCAGTACTTC. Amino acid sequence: CASSSGSVVHSYEQYF.

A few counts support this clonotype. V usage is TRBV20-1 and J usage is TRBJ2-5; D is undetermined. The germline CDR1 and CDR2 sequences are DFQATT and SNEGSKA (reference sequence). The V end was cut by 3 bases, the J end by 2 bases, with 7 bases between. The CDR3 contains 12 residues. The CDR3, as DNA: TGCAGTGCTAGGGGAACACAAGAGACCCAGTACTTC. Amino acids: CSARGTQETQYF.

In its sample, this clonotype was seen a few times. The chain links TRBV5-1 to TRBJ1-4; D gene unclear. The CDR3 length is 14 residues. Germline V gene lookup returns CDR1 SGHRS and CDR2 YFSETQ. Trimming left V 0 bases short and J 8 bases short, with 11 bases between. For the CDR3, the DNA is TGCGCCAGCAGCTTGGGGAGCGCTGGCGAAAAACTGTTTTTT. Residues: CASSLGSAGEKLFF. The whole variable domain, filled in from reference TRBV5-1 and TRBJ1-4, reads KAGVTQTPRYLIKTRGQQVTLSCSPISGHRSVSWYQQTPGQGLQFLFEYFSETQRNKGNFPGRFSGRQFSNSRSEMNVSTLELGDSALYLCASSLGSAGEKLFFGSGTQLSVL.

CDR3 sequence: CASSVDPISGSLETQYF. The CDR3 DNA follows: TGTGCCAGCAGCGTAGACCCCATTAGCGGGAGCTTGGAGACCCAGTACTTC. The genes are TRBV9 and TRBJ2-5, with 9 bases that match TRBD2. Looked up from germline, CDR1 is SGDLS and CDR2 is YYNGEE. The CDR3 is 17 residues long. The V segment lost 0 bases and the J segment 5 bases; nucleotides outside the gene matches: 11. The full variable domain, completed using reference TRBV9 and TRBJ2-5, is DSGVTQTPKHLITATGQRVTLRCSPRSGDLSVYWYQQSLDQGLQFLIQYYNGEERAKGNILERFSAQQFPDLHSELNLSSLELGDSALYFCASSVDPISGSLETQYFGPGTRLLVL.